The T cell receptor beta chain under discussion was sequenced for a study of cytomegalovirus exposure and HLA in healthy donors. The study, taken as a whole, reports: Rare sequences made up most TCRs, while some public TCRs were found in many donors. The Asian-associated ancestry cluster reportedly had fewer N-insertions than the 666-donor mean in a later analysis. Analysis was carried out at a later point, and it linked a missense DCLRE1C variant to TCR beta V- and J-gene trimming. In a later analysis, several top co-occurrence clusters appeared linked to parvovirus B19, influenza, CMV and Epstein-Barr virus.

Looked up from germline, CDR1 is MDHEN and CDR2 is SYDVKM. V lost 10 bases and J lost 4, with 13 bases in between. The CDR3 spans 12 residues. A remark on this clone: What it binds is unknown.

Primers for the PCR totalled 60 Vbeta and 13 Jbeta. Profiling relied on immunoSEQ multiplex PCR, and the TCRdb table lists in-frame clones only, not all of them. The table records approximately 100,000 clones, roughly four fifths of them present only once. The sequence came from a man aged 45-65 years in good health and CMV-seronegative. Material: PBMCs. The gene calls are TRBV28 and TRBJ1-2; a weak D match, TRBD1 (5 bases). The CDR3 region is CATIQGSYGYTF. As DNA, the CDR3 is TGTGCCACTATCCAGGGATCCTATGGCTACACCTTC.